This is a list of T cell receptor beta chains from one sample in a study of Graves' ophthalmopathy and Graves' hyperthyroidism. One entry per CDR3 protein results from TCRdb running MiXCR on the multiplex PCR reads. The sample gives about 420,000 distinct CDR3 sequences, approximately 21% of which show up once; approximately 3% is in the top ten. The sequenced material came from peripheral blood. These receptors all come from a woman aged 18-35 years with stable Graves' hyperthyroidism. Both conserved end residues are part of each CDR3. A D gene is named only where the DNA matches it firmly. Only some rows state a clone size, as once, few, many or a class for expanded clones.

>-|18|TRBV11-1|TRBJ1-5|many
TGTGCCAGCAGCCTCAGTCCGTCAGGCCTTAGGGGTAATCAGCCCCAGCATTTT
CASSLSPSGLRGNQPQHF
>TRBD2|14|TRBV6-1|TRBJ2-7|-
TGTGCCAGCAGTGAAGAGAGCGGGGGGCACGAGCAGTACTTC
CASSEESGGHEQYF
>TRBD1|13|TRBV6-1|TRBJ2-5|many
TGTGCCAGCAGTAAACCAGGGGGAGAGACCCAGTACTTC
CASSKPGGETQYF
>TRBD1|14|TRBV6-2/TRBV6-3|TRBJ2-4|many
TGTGCCAGCAGTTACAGGACAGGGAAAAACATTAAGTACTTC
CASSYRTGKNIKYF
>-|17|TRBV3-1|TRBJ1-6|few
TGTGCCAGCAGCCAAGAACTGGTGGGAATCTATAATTCACCCCTCCACTTT
CASSQELVGIYNSPLHF
>TRBD1|16|TRBV30|TRBJ2-7|many
TGTGCCTGGAGTGTACCTGGGACAGGGTTTGTCTACGAGCAGTACTTC
CAWSVPGTGFVYEQYF
>TRBD1|16|TRBV11-2|TRBJ1-2|many
TGTGCCAGCAGCGATCTGACAGGGCGGTGGTCCTATGGCTACACCTTC
CASSDLTGRWSYGYTF
>TRBD1|15|TRBV6-2/TRBV6-3|TRBJ2-7|many
TGTGCCAGCTCCGACTTCGGGACAGGGACCTACGAGCAGTACTTC
CASSDFGTGTYEQYF
>-|14|TRBV19|TRBJ1-1|many
TGTGCCAGTAGTAAACCGCAGATGAACACTGAAGCTTTCTTT
CASSKPQMNTEAFF
>TRBD1|15|TRBV6-1|TRBJ2-7|many
TGTGCCAGCAGTGAAACCGGGACAGGAGGAGTCGAGCAGTACTTC
CASSETGTGGVEQYF
>-|14|TRBV6-1|TRBJ2-7|-
TGTGCCAGCCGGTTGGGACAATCCCTCTACGAGCAGTACTTC
CASRLGQSLYEQYF
>-|13|TRBV29-1|TRBJ2-7|many
TGCAGCGTTGTCCTTCAGAGTTCCTACGAGCAGTACTTC
CSVVLQSSYEQYF
>TRBD1|14|TRBV12-3/TRBV12-4|TRBJ2-7|many
TGTGCCAGCACCACGGCGACAGGGCGCTACGAGCAGTACTTC
CASTTATGRYEQYF
>-|14|TRBV9|TRBJ2-7|many
TGTGCCAGCAGCGAGGGTGGGCAGGGCTACGAGCAGTACTTC
CASSEGGQGYEQYF
>TRBD1|13|TRBV28|TRBJ2-5|-
TGTGCCAGCAGTTTAATAGGGGGCGAGACCCAGTACTTC
CASSLIGGETQYF
>-|13|TRBV12-3/TRBV12-4|TRBJ1-2|many
TGTGCCAGCAGTGCACGAATTCAGCATGGCTACACCTTC
CASSARIQHGYTF
>-|12|TRBV28|TRBJ1-2|-
TGTGCCAGCAGTTTTCGAAGGGGCAGCTACACCTTC
CASSFRRGSYTF
>-|15|TRBV25-1|TRBJ2-2|many
TGTGCCAGCAGTGACTCCCCAAGGAACACCGGGGAGCTGTTTTTT
CASSDSPRNTGELFF
>TRBD2|17|TRBV5-1|TRBJ2-5|many
TGCGCCAGCAGCTCCGGACTAGCGGGAGGGCTCGTGGAGACCCAGTACTTC
CASSSGLAGGLVETQYF
>-|15|TRBV15|TRBJ1-1|-
TGTGCCACCAGCAGAGTAGGGGCGATGAACACTGAAGCTTTCTTT
CATSRVGAMNTEAFF
>TRBD1|13|TRBV28|TRBJ1-2|-
TGTGCCAGCAGTCCCGCGACGGACAGGTTACTCCCCTTC
CASSPATDRLLPF
>-|18|TRBV12-3/TRBV12-4|TRBJ2-1|many
TGTGCCAGCAGTTCAGGAAGGGGGTTACGGTCCTCCAACAATGAGCAGTTCTTC
CASSSGRGLRSSNNEQFF
>-|19|TRBV6-6|TRBJ1-5|many
TGTGCCAGTAAGCGAATCGGACATAGAGCCTTTAATAGCAATCAGCCCCAGCATTTT
CASKRIGHRAFNSNQPQHF
>TRBD1|17|TRBV5-1|TRBJ1-2|many
TGCGCCAGCAGCTGGACGGACAGGGGATTTACGGACTATGGCTACACCTTC
CASSWTDRGFTDYGYTF
>TRBD1|17|TRBV6-4|TRBJ2-5|few
TGTGCCAGCAGTGACTCGGGGGACAGGCTTTGTAAAGAGACCCAGTACTTC
CASSDSGDRLCKETQYF
>TRBD1|17|TRBV20-1|TRBJ1-5|-
TGCAGTGCCACCGGGACAGGGGGTTCGGACAGCAATCAGCCCCAGCATTTT
CSATGTGGSDSNQPQHF
>TRBD2|14|TRBV20-1|TRBJ2-5|many
TGCAGTGCACCTTGGGGGGGAGGGCAAGAGACCCAGTACTTC
CSAPWGGGQETQYF
>TRBD1|14|TRBV12-3/TRBV12-4|TRBJ2-2|-
TGTGCCAGCAGGTCGACAGGGGCGGGCGGGGAGCTGTTTTTT
CASRSTGAGGELFF
>TRBD1|11|TRBV28|TRBJ1-1|many
TGTGCCAGCAGTTTACAGGGGGAAACTTTCTTT
CASSLQGETFF
>-|13|TRBV12-3/TRBV12-4|TRBJ1-2|many
TGTGCCAGCAGTTGGGGCCAGGTGGAAGGCTACACCTTC
CASSWGQVEGYTF
>-|14|TRBV11-2|TRBJ1-1|many
TGTGCCAGCAGCCAAGGGTGGGGGGGGACTGAAGCTTTCTTT
CASSQGWGGTEAFF
>-|14|TRBV2|TRBJ1-2|many
TGTGCCAGCAGTGAAGCGAGACAGGCCTATGGCTACACCTTC
CASSEARQAYGYTF
>-|15|TRBV7-8|TRBJ2-2|many
TGTGCCAGCAGCTTAGCCCCGTCCCGCACCGGGGAGCTGTTTTTT
CASSLAPSRTGELFF